Below are 21 T cell receptor beta chains sequenced from a single sample in a study of shared T cell receptors in the human thymus. Method: immunoSEQ multiplex PCR; TCRdb's copy keeps in-frame clones and lacks some. This table has approximately 490,000 clones, around three quarters appearing once. This same sample was also part of a study on human thymus T cells.

The sequenced sample consisted of thymocytes. These receptors were taken from a boy in the first two years of life with a congenital heart defect.

This chain uses TRBV4-3 with TRBJ2-1, with 8 bases matching TRBD2. This CDR3 has 16 amino acids. Trimming took 4 bases from V and 3 from J; bases not matched to a gene: 8. CDR1 and CDR2 from the germline V gene are LGHNA and YSLEER. CDR3 nucleotides: TGCGCCAGCAGCCCATCCCGGGGGGGCTTCTACAATGAGCAGTTCTTC. Encoded protein: CASSPSRGGFYNEQFF.

This chain uses TRBV7-9 with TRBJ1-1; TRBD1 aligns across 7 bases. This CDR3 region has 18 residues. Germline V gene data show CDR1 as SEHNR and CDR2 as FQNEAQ (reference sequence). V was pared by 1 base and J by 1 base, with 12 bases of the junction left unmatched. CDR3 coding DNA: TGTGCCAGCAGCTTAGGAGGGGCACAGGGGCGGGGGAACACTGAAGCTTTCTTT. Translation gives CASSLGGAQGRGNTEAFF.

This sequence joins TRBV6-1 and TRBJ2-5; 12 nucleotides agree with TRBD2. The CDR3 spans 18 residues. V shed 2 bases, J shed 0 bases, and the junction held 7 bases outside the gene matches. Per the germline V gene, CDR1 is MNHNS and CDR2 is SASEGT. The CDR3 loop reads CASSEWGWTSGNQETQYF. CDR3 nucleotides: TGTGCCAGCAGTGAATGGGGGTGGACTAGCGGGAACCAAGAGACCCAGTACTTC.

V is TRBV14 and J is TRBJ1-6; D not certain. CDR1 SGHDN and CDR2 FVKESK come from the germline V gene. Trimming left V 4 bases short and J 0 bases short, with 10 bases between. This CDR3 region has 16 residues. The CDR3 loop reads CASSLDGSSYNSPLHF. In DNA form, the CDR3 reads TGTGCCAGCAGCCTGGACGGGAGCTCCTATAATTCACCCCTCCACTTT. The full variable domain, in which reference TRBV14 and TRBJ1-6 provide the parts outside the CDR3, is EAGVTQFPSHSVIEKGQTVTLRCDPISGHDNLYWYRRVMGKEIKFLLHFVKESKQDESGMPNNRFLAERTGGTYSTLKVQPAELEDSGVYFCASSLDGSSYNSPLHFGNGTRLTVT.

The rearrangement uses TRBV25-1 and TRBJ2-1; D is perhaps TRBD2 (5 bases). Germline CDR1 MGHDK, CDR2 SYGVNS. This CDR3 comprises 12 residues. Trimming took off 8 bases at V and 5 bases at J, with 10 bases between the two ends. CDR3 sequence: CASGSPNNEQFF. The CDR3 DNA reads TGTGCCAGCGGGAGTCCAAACAATGAGCAGTTCTTC.

The rearrangement joins TRBV30 to TRBJ2-5; TRBD2 matches at 14 bases. This CDR3 region has 16 residues. V shed 4 bases and J 3 bases; nucleotides not matched to a gene: 7. Looked up from germline, CDR1 is GTSNPN and CDR2 is SVGIG (reference sequence). CDR3 coding DNA: TGTGCCTGGACCCTACCGGGACTAGCGGGGGAAGAGACCCAGTACTTC. Its translation: CAWTLPGLAGEETQYF.

This chain connects TRBV4-1 to TRBJ1-1, with D possibly matching TRBD1 (5 bases). CDR1 and CDR2 from the germline V gene are MGHRA and YSYEKL. Trimming removed 0 bases at V and 1 base at J, with 21 bases between. The CDR3 covers 19 residues. The CDR3 DNA reads as TGCGCCAGCAGCCAAGATGGGTTTAGGGCCATCGGGGGGAACACTGAAGCTTTCTTT. It translates to CASSQDGFRAIGGNTEAFF.

This rearrangement joins TRBV30 to TRBJ2-7; 9 nucleotides agree with TRBD1. CDR3 length: 12 amino acids. The germline CDR1 and CDR2 sequences are GTSNPN and SVGIG (reference sequence). V lost 2 bases to trimming and J lost 6 bases; unmatched junction nucleotides: 2. Here the CDR3 DNA reads TGTGCCTGGAGTTTGACAGGGGGCGAGCAGTACTTC. Amino acids: CAWSLTGGEQYF.

The rearrangement uses TRBV4-1 and TRBJ2-3; D is unresolved. This CDR3 is 15 amino acids long. Germline loops: CDR1 MGHRA, CDR2 YSYEKL. Trimming cost V 5 bases and J 0 bases, with 12 bases left between them. The CDR3 reads CASSSLGRSTDTQYF. CDR3 DNA: TGCGCCAGCAGCTCACTCGGCAGGAGCACAGATACGCAGTATTTT.

The rearrangement uses TRBV10-3 and TRBJ2-7; no clear D. Germline V CDR1 and CDR2: ENHRY, SYGVKD. The length of the CDR3 is 16 residues. Trimming stripped 3 bases from V and 2 bases from J, with 17 bases between. CDR3 nucleotides: TGTGCCATCAGTGACGGATTAGGAGCCTCCCCCTACGAGCAGTACTTC. Its protein product is CAISDGLGASPYEQYF.

The rearrangement links TRBV4-1 to TRBJ2-3; the match to TRBD1 covers 12 bases. The CDR3 has 17 amino acids. From germline, CDR1 is MGHRA and CDR2 YSYEKL. V lost 4 bases to trimming and J lost 0 bases; unmatched junction nucleotides: 5. The DNA of the CDR3 is TGCGCCAGCAGCCCGGGACAGGGGGCTCTTAGCACAGATACGCAGTATTTT. It translates to CASSPGQGALSTDTQYF.

V and J are TRBV7-8 and TRBJ2-2; D ambiguous. Germline V gene lookup returns CDR1 SGHVS and CDR2 FQNEAQ. The CDR3 contains 14 residues. Trimming shortened V by 3 bases and J by 1 base, and 6 bases separated the two germline ends. CDR3 amino acids: CASSFGRNTGELFF. Written as DNA, the CDR3 is TGTGCCAGCAGCTTTGGGCGGAACACCGGGGAGCTGTTTTTT.

This clone occurred a few times. DNA of the CDR3: TGTGCCAGCAGCCAAGATAACCAGCTTCAGGGCCACTTCTCTGGAAACACCATATATTTT. Protein: CASSQDNQLQGHFSGNTIYF. The rearrangement uses TRBV14 and TRBJ1-3; D is possibly TRBD1 (5 bases). Between the trimmed V and J ends, which lost 0 bases and 0 bases, there was a span of 21 bases. Germline-derived CDR1 and CDR2 are SGHDN and FVKESK. The CDR3 runs to 20 residues.

This clone was counted once. This sequence joins TRBV6-1 and TRBJ1-5; 9 nucleotides align to TRBD1. This CDR3 has 15 amino acids. V shed 4 bases and J 7 bases; nucleotides not matched to a gene: 8. The V gene's germline CDR1 is MNHNS and CDR2 SASEGT. The CDR3, as DNA: TGTGCCAGCAGTGCCCGGACAGGGGAAGACCAGCCCCAGCATTTT. Its translation is CASSARTGEDQPQHF.

The chain combines TRBV27 with TRBJ1-2; D gene ambiguous. The CDR3 length is 13 residues. The germline V and J ends were trimmed by 2 bases and 6 bases, with 10 bases remaining between them. Looked up from germline, CDR1 is MNHEY and CDR2 is SMNVEV (reference sequence). CDR3 amino acids: CASSLPPRDGYTF. As DNA, the CDR3 is TGTGCCAGCAGTTTACCCCCCCGGGATGGCTACACCTTC.

This rearrangement joins TRBV30 to TRBJ1-2; 7 nucleotides match TRBD1. This CDR3 spans 17 amino acids. The ends lost 0 bases at V and 0 bases at J; junction bases unmatched: 10. Germline CDR1 reads GTSNPN; CDR2 reads SVGIG (reference sequence). The CDR3 sequence: CAWSVVPDRASNYGYTF. The CDR3 nucleotides read TGTGCCTGGAGTGTAGTCCCTGACAGGGCCTCTAACTATGGCTACACCTTC.

The CDR3 here is CASSQFSGIRPDTQYF. CDR3 coding DNA: TGTGCCAGCAGCCAATTTAGCGGGATCCGGCCAGATACGCAGTATTTT. The V call is TRBV14, the J call TRBJ2-3, with TRBD2 matching over 8 bases. J was trimmed by 4 bases and V by 2 bases; bases with no gene match: 8. The CDR3 is made up of 16 amino acids. Germline CDR1 and CDR2: SGHDN and FVKESK.

This chain connects TRBV6-4 to TRBJ2-1; 9 bases are a match to TRBD1. The V and J ends lost 0 bases and 4 bases, in that order; junction bases with no gene match: 4. From germline, CDR1 is MRHNA and CDR2 SNTAGT. This CDR3 spans 16 amino acids. CDR3 amino acids: CASSDSRTGVYNEQFF. The CDR3 DNA reads as TGTGCCAGCAGTGACTCCAGGACAGGGGTATACAATGAGCAGTTCTTC.

The rearrangement uses TRBV20-1 and TRBJ2-1; TRBD2 is a possible D gene (6 bases). The germline CDR1 and CDR2 sequences are DFQATT and SNEGSKA (reference sequence). The germline V and J ends were trimmed by 4 bases and 7 bases, with 8 bases remaining between them. CDR3 length: 11 residues. The CDR3, as DNA: TGCAGTGCTATGCTAGCGAATGAGCAGTTCTTC. This encodes CSAMLANEQFF.

The rearrangement uses TRBV6-1 and TRBJ2-2; TRBD1 matches at 10 bases. V lost 6 bases, J lost 7 bases, and 11 bases stayed unmatched. The germline CDR1 and CDR2 sequences are MNHNS and SASEGT. CDR3 size: 16 residues. The CDR3 protein is CASRERGQGTSGELFF. The CDR3 bases are TGTGCCAGCAGGGAACGGGGACAGGGGACCAGCGGGGAGCTGTTTTTT.

The chain joins TRBV4-1 to TRBJ2-3; D call uncertain. V lost 1 base, J lost 0 bases, and 8 bases lay in between. The CDR3 runs to 15 residues. CDR1 and CDR2 (germline): MGHRA, YSYEKL. The CDR3 sequence is CASSQGPPSTDTQYF. The DNA of the CDR3 is TGCGCCAGCAGCCAAGGGCCTCCGAGCACAGATACGCAGTATTTT.